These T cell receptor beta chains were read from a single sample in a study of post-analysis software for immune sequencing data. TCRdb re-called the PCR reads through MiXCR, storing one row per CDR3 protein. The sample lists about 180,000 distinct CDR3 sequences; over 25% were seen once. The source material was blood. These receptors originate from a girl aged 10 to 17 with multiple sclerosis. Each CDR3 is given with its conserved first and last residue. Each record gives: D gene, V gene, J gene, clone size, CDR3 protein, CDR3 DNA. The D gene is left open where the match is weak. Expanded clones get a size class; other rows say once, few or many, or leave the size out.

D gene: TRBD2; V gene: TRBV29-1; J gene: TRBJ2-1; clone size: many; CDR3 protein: CSVDLSGTSGSLNEQFF; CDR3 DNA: TGCAGCGTTGATTTGTCCGGGACTAGCGGGAGTTTAAATGAGCAGTTCTTC
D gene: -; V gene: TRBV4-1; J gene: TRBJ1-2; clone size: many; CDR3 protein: CASSHGGDYGYTF; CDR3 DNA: TGCGCCAGCAGCCACGGGGGGGACTATGGCTACACCTTC
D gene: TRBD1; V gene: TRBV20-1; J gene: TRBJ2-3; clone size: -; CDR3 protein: CSPRQQGSSADTQYF; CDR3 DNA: TGCAGTCCACGACAACAGGGGTCCAGCGCAGATACGCAGTATTTT
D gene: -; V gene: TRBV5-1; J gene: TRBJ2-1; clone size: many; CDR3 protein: CASRPAGRTDNEQFF; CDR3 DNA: TGCGCCAGCAGACCTGCGGGACGTACCGACAATGAGCAGTTCTTC
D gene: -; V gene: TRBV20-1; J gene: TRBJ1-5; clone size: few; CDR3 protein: CSARRDLYDNQPQHF; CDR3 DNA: TGCAGTGCTCGCCGGGACCTCTATGACAATCAGCCCCAGCATTTT
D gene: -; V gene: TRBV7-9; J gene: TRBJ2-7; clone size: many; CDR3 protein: CASSLIGYEQYF; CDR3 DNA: TGTGCCAGCAGCTTAATCGGCTACGAGCAGTACTTC
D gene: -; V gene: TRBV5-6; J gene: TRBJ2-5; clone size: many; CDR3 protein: CASSSRDSQETQYF; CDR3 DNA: TGTGCCAGCAGCTCCCGGGACTCACAAGAGACCCAGTACTTC
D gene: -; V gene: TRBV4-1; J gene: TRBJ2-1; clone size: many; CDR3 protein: CASSQEIGGWNEQFF; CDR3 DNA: TGCGCCAGCAGCCAAGAGATTGGCGGGTGGAATGAGCAGTTCTTC
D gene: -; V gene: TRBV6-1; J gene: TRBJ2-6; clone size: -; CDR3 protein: CASREGAGANVLTF; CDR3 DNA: TGTGCCAGCAGGGAAGGGGCTGGGGCCAACGTCCTGACTTTC
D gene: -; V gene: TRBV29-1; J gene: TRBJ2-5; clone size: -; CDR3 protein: CSVGDIYDQETQYF; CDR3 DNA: TGCAGCGTCGGGGACATTTATGACCAAGAGACCCAGTACTTC
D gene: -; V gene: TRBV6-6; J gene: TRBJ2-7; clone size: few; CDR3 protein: CASSTVQPRNEQYF; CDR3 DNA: TGTGCCAGCAGCACCGTCCAGCCGAGAAACGAGCAGTACTTC
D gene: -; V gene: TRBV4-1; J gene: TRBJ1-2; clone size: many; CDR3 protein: CASSQDLGTGGYTF; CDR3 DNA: TGCGCCAGCAGCCAAGATTTGGGCACGGGTGGCTACACCTTC
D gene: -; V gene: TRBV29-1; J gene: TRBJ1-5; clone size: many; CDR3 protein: CSVEDGTRGPQHF; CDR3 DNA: TGCAGCGTTGAAGACGGTACGCGCGGACCCCAGCATTTT
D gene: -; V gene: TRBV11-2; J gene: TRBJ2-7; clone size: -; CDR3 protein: CASSPRGPGVQYF; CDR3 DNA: TGTGCCAGCAGCCCACGGGGGCCAGGGGTGCAGTACTTC
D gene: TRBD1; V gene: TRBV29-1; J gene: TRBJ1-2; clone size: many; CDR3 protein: CSVGVQGLDGYTF; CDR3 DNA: TGCAGCGTGGGGGTACAGGGGCTCGATGGCTACACCTTC
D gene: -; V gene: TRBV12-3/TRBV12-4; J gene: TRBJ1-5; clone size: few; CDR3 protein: CASSLGTDYSNQPQHF; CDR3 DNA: TGTGCCAGCAGTTTAGGGACAGACTATAGCAATCAGCCCCAGCATTTT
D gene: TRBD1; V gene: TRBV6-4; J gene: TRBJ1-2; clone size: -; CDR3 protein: CASRPFGQGSSYGYTF; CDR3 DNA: TGTGCCAGCAGACCCTTCGGACAGGGGAGTTCCTATGGCTACACCTTC
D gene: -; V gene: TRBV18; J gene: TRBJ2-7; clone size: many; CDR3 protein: CASSPLGPSSSYEQYF; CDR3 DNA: TGTGCCAGCTCACCGCTGGGACCCTCGAGCTCCTACGAGCAGTACTTC
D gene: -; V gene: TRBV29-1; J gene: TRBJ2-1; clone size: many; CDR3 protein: CSVDSFYNEQFF; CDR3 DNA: TGCAGCGTTGATAGCTTCTACAATGAGCAGTTCTTC
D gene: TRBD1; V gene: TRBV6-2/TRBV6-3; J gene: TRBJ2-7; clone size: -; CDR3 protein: CASRDRVDEQYF; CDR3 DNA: TGTGCCAGCAGAGACAGGGTAGATGAGCAGTACTTC
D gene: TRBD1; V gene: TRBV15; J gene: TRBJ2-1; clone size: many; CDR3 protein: CATSRSRGQNREQFF; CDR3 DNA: TGTGCCACCAGCAGAAGTAGGGGGCAGAATCGTGAGCAGTTCTTC
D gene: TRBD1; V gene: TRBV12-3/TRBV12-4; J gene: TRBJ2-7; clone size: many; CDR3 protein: CASSFTLGQGVHEQYF; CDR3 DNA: TGTGCCAGCAGTTTCACCCTAGGACAGGGGGTCCACGAGCAGTACTTC
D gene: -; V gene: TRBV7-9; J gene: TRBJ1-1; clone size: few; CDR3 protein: CASSYPQGMNTEAFF; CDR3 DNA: TGTGCCAGCAGCTACCCACAGGGCATGAACACTGAAGCTTTCTTT
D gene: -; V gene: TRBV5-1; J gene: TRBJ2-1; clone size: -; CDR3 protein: CASSWGTLGDEQFF; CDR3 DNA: TGCGCCAGCAGCTGGGGAACTCTGGGGGATGAGCAGTTCTTC
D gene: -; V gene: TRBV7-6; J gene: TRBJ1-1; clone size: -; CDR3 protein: CASSLARNTEAFF; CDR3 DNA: TGTGCCAGCAGCTTGGCCAGGAACACTGAAGCTTTCTTT
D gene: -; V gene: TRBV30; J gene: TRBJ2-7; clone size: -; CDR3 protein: CAWSRVSYEQYF; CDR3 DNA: TGTGCCTGGAGTAGGGTCTCCTACGAGCAGTACTTC
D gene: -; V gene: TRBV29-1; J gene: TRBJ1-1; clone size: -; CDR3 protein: CSVGTVQAFF; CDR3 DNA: TGCAGCGTTGGGACAGTTCAAGCTTTCTTT
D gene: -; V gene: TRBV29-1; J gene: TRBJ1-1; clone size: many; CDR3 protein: CSVRVENTEAFF; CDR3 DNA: TGCAGCGTTCGGGTCGAGAACACTGAAGCTTTCTTT
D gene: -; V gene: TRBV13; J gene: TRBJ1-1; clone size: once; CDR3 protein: CASSLALSGTEAFF; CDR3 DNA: TGTGCCAGCAGCTTAGCTCTATCGGGCACTGAAGCTTTCTTT
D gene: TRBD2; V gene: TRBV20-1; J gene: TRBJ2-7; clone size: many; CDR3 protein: CSALPRLANEQYF; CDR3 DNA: TGCAGTGCTCTTCCGCGACTAGCAAACGAGCAGTACTTC
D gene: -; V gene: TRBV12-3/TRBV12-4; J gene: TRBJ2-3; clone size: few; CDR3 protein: CASTHIDLDTQYF; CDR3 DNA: TGTGCCAGCACTCATATCGATCTAGATACGCAGTATTTT
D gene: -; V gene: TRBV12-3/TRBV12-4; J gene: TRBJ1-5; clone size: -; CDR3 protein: CASRGGNQPQHF; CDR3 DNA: TGTGCCAGCAGGGGCGGCAATCAGCCCCAGCATTTT
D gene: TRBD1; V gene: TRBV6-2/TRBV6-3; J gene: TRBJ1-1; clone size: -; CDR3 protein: CASRQGGTEAFF; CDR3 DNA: TGTGCCAGCAGACAGGGGGGCACTGAAGCTTTCTTT
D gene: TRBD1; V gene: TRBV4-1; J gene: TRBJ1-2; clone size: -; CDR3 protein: CASSYDREEKGEDGYTF; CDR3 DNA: TGCGCCAGCAGCTACGACAGGGAGGAGAAAGGAGAGGATGGCTACACCTTC
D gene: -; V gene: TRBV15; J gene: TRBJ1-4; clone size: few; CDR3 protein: CATSRGSATNEKLFF; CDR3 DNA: TGTGCCACCAGCAGAGGTAGCGCAACTAATGAAAAACTGTTTTTT
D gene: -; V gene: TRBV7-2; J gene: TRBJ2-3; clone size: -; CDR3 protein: CASSFVGTDTQYF; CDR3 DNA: TGTGCCAGCAGCTTTGTGGGTACAGATACGCAGTATTTT
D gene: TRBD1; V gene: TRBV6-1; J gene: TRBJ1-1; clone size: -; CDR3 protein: CASSGRTGLGAFF; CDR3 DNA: TGTGCCAGCAGTGGACGGACAGGGTTGGGAGCTTTCTTT
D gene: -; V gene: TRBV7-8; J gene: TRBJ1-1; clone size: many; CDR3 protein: CASSLRENTEAFF; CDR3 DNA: TGTGCCAGCAGTTTAAGGGAAAACACTGAAGCTTTCTTT
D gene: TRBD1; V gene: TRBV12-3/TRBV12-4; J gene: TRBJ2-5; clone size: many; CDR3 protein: CASTPGDRGREQYF; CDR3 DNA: TGTGCCAGCACCCCGGGGGACAGGGGGCGGGAGCAGTACTTC
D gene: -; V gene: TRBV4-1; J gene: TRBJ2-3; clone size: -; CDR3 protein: CASSQADGGGNTDTQYF; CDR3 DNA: TGCGCCAGCAGCCAAGCGGACGGGGGCGGAAACACAGATACGCAGTATTTT